These T cell receptor beta chains were read from a single sample in a study of blood T cell repertoires in COVID-19. Using immunoSEQ multiplex PCR, the repertoire was profiled, and TCRdb retains in-frame clones only, with some absent. Of under 75,000 clones in the sample, roughly 92% were seen once. The material sequenced was peripheral blood. These TCRs come from a middle-aged man with active COVID-19. Each CDR3 is given with its conserved first and last residue. The order of the fields is clone size, D gene, J gene, V gene, CDR3 DNA, CDR3 protein. D genes are given only for firm matches. Where a row states a size, it is once, few, many or the class of an expanded clone; other rows omit it.

once,NA,TRBJ2-5,TRBV7-2,TGTGCCAGCAGCTTAATCCGGAGGGAGACCCAGTACTTC,CASSLIRRETQYF
NA,TRBD2,TRBJ2-3,TRBV9,TGTGCCAGCAGCGGTAGAGCGGGAGCAAGCACAGATACGCAGTATTTT,CASSGRAGASTDTQYF
NA,NA,TRBJ2-7,TRBV27,TGTGCCAGCAGTTTGGGCCTCCGGGGCTCCTACGAGCAGTACTTC,CASSLGLRGSYEQYF
once,NA,TRBJ2-2,TRBV14,TGTGCCAGCAGCCAAGTCAGGACAACCGGGGAGCTGTTTTTT,CASSQVRTTGELFF
NA,NA,TRBJ1-1,TRBV7-9,TGTGCCAGCAGCTTAGTAAGGGGGAGAGGCACTGAAGCTTTCTTT,CASSLVRGRGTEAFF
NA,NA,TRBJ2-4,TRBV15,TGTGCCACCAGCGGCCCGGGACAACTAGCCAAAAACATTCAGTACTTC,CATSGPGQLAKNIQYF
NA,TRBD1,TRBJ1-6,TRBV27,TGTGCCAGCAGTTTAGGGACAGGGGGGAATTCACCCCTCCACTTT,CASSLGTGGNSPLHF
NA,NA,TRBJ2-5,TRBV12-3/TRBV12-4,TGTGCCAGCAGTTTTCGAGAGACCCAGTACTTC,CASSFRETQYF
NA,TRBD1,TRBJ1-5,TRBV3-1/TRBV3-2,TGTGCCAGCAGCACAATCCCTAGACAGGGAGGCTTACAGCCCCAGCATTTT,CASSTIPRQGGLQPQHF
NA,TRBD1,TRBJ1-2,TRBV7-6,TGTGCCAGCAGCCCCGGACAGGGAAAATATGGCTACACCTTC,CASSPGQGKYGYTF
NA,NA,TRBJ2-7,TRBV28,TGTGCCAGCAGCGGGGTAAAGGGTTCCTACGAGCAGTACTTC,CASSGVKGSYEQYF
NA,NA,TRBJ2-5,TRBV20-1,TGCAGTGCTAGGACAGAAGAGACCCAGTACTTC,CSARTEETQYF
NA,TRBD1,TRBJ1-1,TRBV5-1,TGCGCCAGCAGCTTGGAGACAGGGATGGGCACTGAAGCTTTCTTT,CASSLETGMGTEAFF
NA,TRBD1,TRBJ2-7,TRBV7-2,TGTGCCAGCAGGGGGACAGGCGCCTACGAGCAGTACTTC,CASRGTGAYEQYF
NA,NA,TRBJ1-2,TRBV4-2,TGTGCCAGCAGCCAAGCCGACAGCTATGGCTACACCTTC,CASSQADSYGYTF
once,TRBD1,TRBJ2-7,TRBV11-2,TGTGCCAGCAGCAACCGCGACAGGGGGGACGAGCAGTACTTC,CASSNRDRGDEQYF
NA,TRBD1,TRBJ2-7,TRBV10-2,TGCGCCAGCACCGTTCCCAAAGCCGGGACAGAACGTTTTTCCTCCTACGAGCAGTACTTC,CASTVPKAGTERFSSYEQYF
once,TRBD1,TRBJ2-4,TRBV7-9,TGTGCCAGCAGCCAAGCGACAGGGATGGACATTCAGTACTTC,CASSQATGMDIQYF
NA,NA,TRBJ2-1,TRBV7-8,TGTGCCAGCAGCTTAGAATTGGGGGGTCCCACCGGGAATGAGCAGTTCTTC,CASSLELGGPTGNEQFF
NA,NA,TRBJ2-4,TRBV11-3,TGTGCCAGCAGCTTAGATTTCCCACTGAGAGCCAAAAACATTCAGTACTTC,CASSLDFPLRAKNIQYF
NA,NA,TRBJ1-2,TRBV4-2,TGTGCCAGCAGCCAAGAATCCGGACTGCCCTATGGCTACACCTTC,CASSQESGLPYGYTF
NA,TRBD2,TRBJ2-5,TRBV12-5,TGTGCTAGTGGTTTGGATACGACTAGCACCCAGTACTTC,CASGLDTTSTQYF
NA,NA,TRBJ1-5,TRBV6-5,TGTGCCAGCAGCCCCCCGACAGGGCCCCAGCATTTT,CASSPPTGPQHF
NA,NA,TRBJ2-5,TRBV6-2/TRBV6-3,TGTGCCAGCAGTACCTCCCTGTCTTGGGACTTACAAGAGACCCAGTACTTC,CASSTSLSWDLQETQYF
once,NA,TRBJ2-7,TRBV7-9,TGTGCCAGCAGCGCCAGGGGATCCCGCGAGCAGTACTTC,CASSARGSREQYF
NA,NA,TRBJ2-7,TRBV4-1,TGCGCCAGCAGCCAAGATGTCGGGAGTGCTCTCTACGAGCAGTACTTC,CASSQDVGSALYEQYF
NA,NA,TRBJ2-3,TRBV5-1,TGCGCCAGCAGCCTCGGGGAGACAGATACGCAGTATTTT,CASSLGETDTQYF
NA,TRBD1,TRBJ1-1,TRBV5-1,TGCGCCAGCAGCTTTGGGGACAGGGAAGACACTGAAGCTTTCTTT,CASSFGDREDTEAFF
NA,NA,TRBJ2-7,TRBV18,TGTGCCAGCTCACCCGGAGGTTCCGCGGGTACCTACGAGCAGTACTTC,CASSPGGSAGTYEQYF
once,TRBD1,TRBJ1-1,TRBV6-5,TGTGCCAGCATCCTGGGACAGGACACTGAAGCTTTCTTT,CASILGQDTEAFF
NA,NA,TRBJ1-2,TRBV7-2,TGTGCCAGCAGCTTATATGGGTCGGGGGAAAATGGCTACACCTTC,CASSLYGSGENGYTF
NA,TRBD1,TRBJ1-2,TRBV7-2,TGTGCCAGCAGCTCGTCAGGGGGCTATGGCTACACCTTC,CASSSSGGYGYTF
once,TRBD1,TRBJ2-3,TRBV3-1/TRBV3-2,TGTGCCAGCAGCCACCGACAGGGGAGCACAGATACGCAGTATTTT,CASSHRQGSTDTQYF
NA,NA,TRBJ2-7,TRBV15,TGTGCCACCAGTAGGGGGAAACCCCCCTACGAGCAGTACTTC,CATSRGKPPYEQYF
NA,NA,TRBJ1-4,TRBV19,TGTGCCAGTAGTGGCGGGGGGACGCCGTTTTTT,CASSGGGTPFF
NA,TRBD1,TRBJ2-1,TRBV7-9,TGTGCCAGCAGCCTGGACAGGGGGTTCAACAATGAGCAGTTCTTC,CASSLDRGFNNEQFF
NA,NA,TRBJ2-3,TRBV5-5,TGTGCCAGCAGCTTACTAGGCACAGATACGCAGTATTTT,CASSLLGTDTQYF
NA,TRBD1,TRBJ1-6,TRBV7-8,TGTGCCAGCAGCACAACGACAGGGGCCAATAATTCACCCCTCCACTTT,CASSTTTGANNSPLHF
NA,NA,TRBJ2-7,TRBV6-1,TGTGCCAGCAGTGAATCAGTTCGCTACGAGCAGTACTTC,CASSESVRYEQYF
NA,TRBD1,TRBJ2-2,TRBV7-3,TGTGCCAGCAGTCAAGGGGGCGGCGGGGAGCTGTTTTTT,CASSQGGGGELFF
NA,TRBD1,TRBJ1-5,TRBV28,TGTGCCTTAAGCGCGGGGTGGCAGGGGGATGGCAATCAGCCCCAGCATTTT,CALSAGWQGDGNQPQHF
NA,NA,TRBJ2-1,TRBV9,TGTGCCAGCAGCGTAGGGTCTAGCAGCTACAATGAGCAGTTCTTC,CASSVGSSSYNEQFF